This T cell receptor (beta chain) came from a study of glioma-infiltrating T cells. Study-wide results and limits: Above-expected tissue-blood divergence occurred in all gliomas, most in low-grade ones.

On this clonotype itself: The antigen is not known. With a much larger clone just one base away, this may be a read error.

CDR1 SGHTA and CDR2 FQGNSA come from the germline V gene. V was cut by 0 bases and J by 7 bases, with 16 bases left in between. The CDR3 has 15 amino acids. TCR alpha and beta CDR3 regions were amplified from RNA using iRepertoire nested multiplex PCR. TCRdb analysed the multiplex PCR reads with MiXCR anew, one entry per CDR3 protein. The sample consists of fewer than 110,000 distinct CDR3 sequences, around 31% of them appearing once. What was sequenced was glioma tissue, nonneoplastic brain tissue, or PBMCs (not recorded which). The source of this sequence is a human donor with low-grade glioma or glioblastoma, undergoing nonglioma brain surgery, or in good health (not recorded which). The chain recombines TRBV7-2 with TRBJ2-7; D is uncertain. CDR3 nucleotides: TGTGCCAGCAGCTTAGCAAGGGTAGGGTACAATGAGCAGTACTTC. Encoded protein: CASSLARVGYNEQYF.